The TCR beta chain under discussion was sequenced for a study of T cells in tuberculosis. Study-level points and caveats: Smaller distances to GMM-specific TCRs suggested their expansion in active tuberculosis.

In its sample, this clone was seen once. Its antigen is not known. TCRdb's copy holds only in-frame clones and misses some; the assay was immunoSEQ multiplex PCR. The sample includes about 40,000 clones, roughly 94% of them seen just once. The time point: new active TB diagnosis, blood taken before or within 7 days of starting treatment. Germline loops: CDR1 MNHNY, CDR2 SVGAGI (reference sequence). CDR3 size: 11 residues. V dropped 5 bases and J dropped 5 bases, with 6 bases sitting between them. V usage is TRBV6-6 and J usage is TRBJ2-5; D is unresolved. The sample was PBMCs, taken at tuberculosis diagnosis. This clonotype was obtained from an adult with tuberculosis. Here the CDR3 reads CASSTYETQYF. The CDR3 DNA is TGTGCCAGCAGTACTTACGAGACCCAGTACTTC.